Here is one TCR beta chain with its context. These data are taken from a study of blood T cell repertoires in COVID-19. This table comes from immunoSEQ multiplex PCR, and its TCRdb copy is limited to in-frame clones, with some not included. The sample gives around 140,000 clones, 80% of which show up once; 3.5% to 4% is in the top ten. The germline CDR1 and CDR2 sequences are SGDLS and YYNGEE. V lost 2 bases to trimming and J lost 4 bases, with 13 bases between them. CDR3 size: 15 residues. This chain uses TRBV9 with TRBJ2-1, with D tentatively TRBD2 (6 bases). Sequenced input: peripheral blood. The TCR sequence derives from a man in his 70s who had recovered from COVID-19. As DNA, the CDR3 is TGTGCCAGCAGCGTCCGGGACTCCCTTTACAATGAGCAGTTCTTC. Its protein product is CASSVRDSLYNEQFF.